This is a list of T cell receptor beta chains from one sample in a study of beta chain features in type 1 diabetes. Assay: immunoSEQ multiplex PCR; the TCRdb copy retains only in-frame clones and omits some. Here the sample spans 250,000 to 350,000 clones, approximately 16% being singletons. The sequenced sample consisted of naive CD4+ T cells from blood. These receptor sequences come from a man aged 18 to 29 with type 1 diabetes. The CDR3 runs from the conserved cysteine through the conserved F or W. A D gene is named only where the DNA matches it firmly. The size entry is marked missing in some rows and otherwise reads once, few, many or a size class.

V gene,D gene,J gene,clone size,CDR3 protein,CDR3 DNA
TRBV19,NA,TRBJ1-2,NA,CASSLRGDYGYTF,TGTGCCAGTAGTCTGCGGGGCGACTATGGCTACACCTTC
TRBV6-6,NA,TRBJ2-7,NA,CASSLLMEEQYF,TGTGCCAGCAGTTTACTCATGGAGGAGCAGTACTTC
TRBV4-2,TRBD2,TRBJ2-5,NA,CASSQGTSGQETQYF,TGTGCCAGCAGCCAGGGGACTAGCGGACAAGAGACCCAGTACTTC
TRBV10-2,TRBD2,TRBJ2-1,NA,CASGLAGAYEQFF,TGCGCCAGTGGACTAGCGGGAGCGTATGAGCAGTTCTTC
TRBV27,TRBD1,TRBJ1-1,NA,CASCVRTGGGTEAFF,TGTGCCAGCTGTGTGAGGACAGGCGGGGGGACTGAAGCTTTCTTT
TRBV6-5,NA,TRBJ1-3,few,CASRPPWSSGNTIYF,TGTGCCAGCAGGCCACCTTGGAGCTCTGGAAACACCATATATTTT
TRBV5-1,TRBD1,TRBJ2-2,NA,CASSLAARGLNTGELFF,TGCGCCAGCAGCTTGGCCGCAAGGGGGCTAAACACCGGGGAGCTGTTTTTT
TRBV19,NA,TRBJ2-5,few,CASADTGLSRLETQYF,TGTGCCAGTGCCGATACAGGGTTGAGTCGGTTGGAGACCCAGTACTTC
TRBV27,TRBD2,TRBJ2-3,NA,CASSSMVASGGADTQYF,TGTGCCAGCAGTTCAATGGTAGCTAGCGGGGGGGCGGATACGCAGTATTTT
TRBV18,NA,TRBJ2-7,NA,CASSPGGSSYEQYF,TGTGCCAGCTCACCAGGGGGCTCGTCCTACGAGCAGTACTTC
TRBV4-2,TRBD1,TRBJ1-1,few,CASSQGTGREAFF,TGTGCCAGCAGCCAAGGGACAGGACGTGAAGCTTTCTTT
TRBV19,NA,TRBJ2-7,NA,CASSVEKGVYEQYF,TGTGCCAGTAGTGTTGAGAAGGGGGTCTACGAGCAGTACTTC
TRBV25-1,NA,TRBJ2-3,NA,CASPGRGRDTQYF,TGTGCCAGCCCGGGCAGGGGAAGAGATACGCAGTATTTT
TRBV4-3,TRBD1,TRBJ1-2,NA,CASRPLGTGTYGYTF,TGCGCCAGCAGACCGCTAGGGACAGGGACTTATGGCTACACCTTC
TRBV18,TRBD1,TRBJ2-7,few,CASSPSNRDREHEQYF,TGTGCCAGCTCACCCTCCAACCGGGACAGGGAGCACGAGCAGTACTTC
TRBV29-1,NA,TRBJ2-3,NA,CSVDSQGDTQYF,TGCAGCGTGGACAGTCAGGGGGATACGCAGTATTTT
TRBV18,TRBD1,TRBJ1-1,NA,CASSGDRATEAFF,TGTGCCAGCTCAGGGGACAGGGCCACTGAAGCTTTCTTT
TRBV15,TRBD2,TRBJ2-5,few,CATSSLAGAIAKTQYF,TGTGCCACCAGCAGCCTAGCGGGGGCTATCGCGAAGACCCAGTACTTC
TRBV11-2,NA,TRBJ2-7,few,CASSGLVTQYYEQYF,TGTGCCAGCAGCGGACTGGTGACTCAGTACTACGAGCAGTACTTC
TRBV19,NA,TRBJ2-3,few,CASSIPAADTQYF,TGTGCCAGTAGTATCCCGGCGGCGGATACGCAGTATTTT
TRBV19,NA,TRBJ2-6,few,CASSKAGISGANVLTF,TGTGCCAGTAGTAAAGCCGGGATCTCTGGGGCCAACGTCCTGACTTTC
TRBV7-2,NA,TRBJ2-1,NA,CASSAGVRLANEQFF,TGTGCCAGCAGCGCAGGGGTGAGGCTAGCCAATGAGCAGTTCTTC
TRBV7-9,NA,TRBJ2-7,few,CASSLVGRGYEQYF,TGTGCCAGCAGCTTAGTGGGGAGAGGCTACGAGCAGTACTTC
TRBV9,NA,TRBJ2-3,few,CASSARSSGDTQYF,TGTGCCAGCAGCGCCCGATCTTCGGGAGATACGCAGTATTTT
TRBV5-1,TRBD1,TRBJ2-1,few,CASSLRQGAAYNEQFF,TGCGCCAGCAGCCTTAGACAGGGGGCAGCCTACAATGAGCAGTTCTTC
TRBV27,TRBD1,TRBJ2-6,few,CASSLWTGGFGANVLTF,TGTGCCAGCAGTTTGTGGACAGGGGGCTTTGGGGCCAACGTCCTGACTTTC
TRBV29-1,NA,TRBJ2-2,few,CSGSRVSGGELFF,TGCAGCGGATCGAGGGTGTCGGGCGGGGAGCTGTTTTTT
TRBV5-4,TRBD2,TRBJ2-1,NA,CASSPPRAGFNHEQFF,TGTGCCAGCAGCCCGCCGAGAGCGGGATTCAATCATGAGCAGTTCTTC
TRBV5-1,TRBD1,TRBJ1-1,NA,CASSSDRGGTEAFF,TGCGCCAGCAGCTCCGACAGGGGTGGTACTGAAGCTTTCTTT
TRBV18,TRBD1,TRBJ2-1,NA,CASSRGQGFYNEQFF,TGTGCCAGCTCACGGGGACAGGGGTTTTACAATGAGCAGTTCTTC
TRBV7-2,TRBD2,TRBJ2-1,NA,CASSQGGTSGGAYNEQFF,TGTGCCAGCAGCCAAGGCGGGACTAGCGGGGGAGCCTACAATGAGCAGTTCTTC
TRBV5-1,NA,TRBJ1-1,NA,CASSLWGTQAFF,TGCGCCAGCAGCTTGTGGGGGACTCAAGCTTTCTTT
TRBV19,NA,TRBJ1-2,few,CASSSGTSAPGYTF,TGTGCCAGTAGTTCCGGGACATCAGCACCTGGCTACACCTTC
TRBV6-5,NA,TRBJ1-1,few,CASSYGGNTEAFF,TGTGCCAGCAGTTACGGGGGCAACACTGAAGCTTTCTTT
TRBV28,NA,TRBJ2-5,NA,CATARELAGGETQYF,TGTGCCACCGCCCGGGAACTAGCAGGAGGAGAGACCCAGTACTTC